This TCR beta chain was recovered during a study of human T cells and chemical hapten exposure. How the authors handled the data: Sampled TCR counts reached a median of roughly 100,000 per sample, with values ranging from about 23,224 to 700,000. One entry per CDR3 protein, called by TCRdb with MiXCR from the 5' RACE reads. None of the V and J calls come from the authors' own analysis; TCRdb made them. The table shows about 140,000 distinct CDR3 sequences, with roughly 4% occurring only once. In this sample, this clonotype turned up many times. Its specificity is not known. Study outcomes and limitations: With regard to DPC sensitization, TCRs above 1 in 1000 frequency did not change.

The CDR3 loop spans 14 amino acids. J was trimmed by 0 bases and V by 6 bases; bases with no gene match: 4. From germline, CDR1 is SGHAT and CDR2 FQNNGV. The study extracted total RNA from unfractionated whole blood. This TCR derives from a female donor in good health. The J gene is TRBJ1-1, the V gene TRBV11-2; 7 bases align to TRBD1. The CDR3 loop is CASRPTGLNTEAFF. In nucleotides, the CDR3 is TGTGCCAGCAGGCCGACAGGGTTGAACACTGAAGCTTTCTTT.